This T cell receptor (beta chain) was recorded in a study of cytomegalovirus exposure and HLA in healthy donors. Concerning this clone itself: The target antigen is unknown.

Study-level findings and limits: When a later analysis compared HLA-associated TCR beta chains with equally common others, the HLA-associated chains turned out to be more clonally expanded and to have lower generation probabilities.

PCR used 60 Vbeta primers and 13 Jbeta primers. The repertoire was sequenced with immunoSEQ multiplex PCR; TCRdb's copy has only in-frame clones and lacks some. The sample lists tens of thousands of clones, roughly 64% seen once, with approximately 15% in the top ten. V trimming: 1 base; J trimming: 3 bases; junction bases outside the gene matches: 3. Germline loops: CDR1 SGHRS, CDR2 YFSETQ. The CDR3 has 15 residues. The sequence derives from a woman aged 40-49 years in good health and CMV-seropositive. The chain couples TRBV5-1 to TRBJ2-3, with 9 nucleotides matching TRBD1. Sequences were obtained from PBMCs. CDR3 bases: TGCGCCAGCAGCTTGTTGGGACAGGGAACAGATACGCAGTATTTT. This translates into CASSLLGQGTDTQYF.